One sample yielded the 10 T cell receptor beta chains listed below, sequenced in a study of regulatory T cells in long-lasting Graves disease. Regarding time point: newly diagnosed GD, antithyroid drugs for less than 3 months. Generation of the TCR library employed RNA extracted from PBMCs. Researchers made TCR beta libraries by using iRepertoire HTBI primers and running Arm-PCR on CDR3 regions. Using its own MiXCR run on the multiplex PCR reads, TCRdb lists one record per CDR3 protein. The sample contains about 200,000 distinct CDR3 sequences, approximately 16% of which appear only once. The material was peripheral blood mononuclear cells (PBMCs), obtained at new diagnosis, from a patient treated with antithyroid drugs. Receptors originate from a female donor with Graves disease.

This clonotype was recorded once. The J gene is TRBJ2-7, the V gene TRBV28, with 8 bases matching TRBD1. Germline values: CDR1 MDHEN, CDR2 SYDVKM. CDR3 length equals 17 residues. V shed 6 bases, J shed 3 bases, and the junction held 16 bases outside the gene matches. Here the CDR3 reads CASSPPGGGREYYEQYF. Here the CDR3 DNA reads TGTGCCAGCAGCCCCCCAGGGGGCGGCAGGGAATACTACGAGCAGTACTTC.

Ten or more counts support this clonotype. This chain links TRBV6-1 with TRBJ2-5, with TRBD2 matching 8 bases. V shed 6 bases, J shed 4 bases, and the junction held 13 bases outside the gene matches. Germline lookup yields CDR1 MNHNS and CDR2 SASEGT. The CDR3 is 16 amino acids. In DNA form, the CDR3 reads TGTGCCAGCAGGCCGGGAATAGCGGGACTGGGAGAGACCCAGTACTTC. Translated, it gives CASRPGIAGLGETQYF.

This clonotype was picked up a small number of times. This chain uses TRBV2 with TRBJ1-1; the D is unclear. Trimming cost V 6 bases and J 1 base, with 9 bases left between them. The CDR3 is 13 residues long. Germline V CDR1 and CDR2: SNHLY, FYNNEI. CDR3 in DNA: TGTGCCAGCAGCGCGACCCGGAACACTGAAGCTTTCTTT. This encodes CASSATRNTEAFF.

This clonotype has at least ten counts. The rearrangement uses TRBV6-1 and TRBJ2-3; D might be TRBD2 (6 bases). The CDR3 covers 16 residues. The germline V and J ends were trimmed by 6 bases and 2 bases, with 18 bases remaining between them. Looked up from germline, CDR1 is MNHNS and CDR2 is SASEGT. The CDR3: CASRSPTGAHTDTQYF. The CDR3 region has the DNA TGTGCCAGCAGATCCCCGACGGGAGCCCACACAGATACGCAGTATTTT.

Worth noting for this clonotype: This likely reflects a read error, since a far larger clone is one base away. This chain connects TRBV28 to TRBJ1-1, with D unresolved. CDR3 length: 13 amino acids. CDR1 MDHEN and CDR2 SYDVKM come from the germline V gene. V lost 5 bases and J 1 base, leaving 8 bases between the germline ends. The CDR3 DNA is TGTGCCAGCAGTGAAGACCAGAACACTGAAGCTTTCTTT. The encoded protein is CASSEDQNTEAFF. Together with reference TRBV28 and TRBJ1-1, the CDR3 gives the full variable domain: DVKVTQSSRYLVKRTGEKVFLECVQDMDHENMFWYRQDPGLGLRLIYFSYDVKMKEKGDIPEGYSVSREKKERFSLILESASTNQTSMYLCASSEDQNTEAFFGQGTRLTVV.

In its sample, this clonotype was seen many times. V gene TRBV20-1 combines with J gene TRBJ2-1, with TRBD2 identical over 10 bases. Germline lookup yields CDR1 DFQATT and CDR2 SNEGSKA (reference sequence). The CDR3 covers 16 residues. The junction had 8 bases not matched to a gene; V was cut back by 0 bases and J by 6 bases. The DNA of the CDR3 is TGCAGTGCTAGAGATCTAAGGACTAGCGGTAGCAATGAGCAGTTCTTC. Translated, it gives CSARDLRTSGSNEQFF.

This clonotype was detected ten times or more. J is TRBJ2-1 and V is TRBV24-1; possibly TRBD2 for D (6 bases). V dropped 7 bases and J dropped 14 bases, with 11 bases sitting between them. Germline V CDR1 and CDR2: KGHDR, SFDVKD. CDR3 length: 10 amino acids. The CDR3 DNA is TGTGCCACCAGGGCCCCTAGCGAGTTCTTC. Its protein is CATRAPSEFF.

This chain links TRBV7-2 with TRBJ2-7; 7 bases map to TRBD1. Looked up from germline, CDR1 is SGHTA and CDR2 is FQGNSA. This CDR3 region has 16 residues. V gave up 1 base and J gave up 6 bases; unmatched junction bases: 12. The CDR3 coding sequence is TGTGCCAGCAGCTTAGTGGGGTCGGGACAGAACTGCGAGCAGTACTTC. Protein: CASSLVGSGQNCEQYF.

J is TRBJ2-1 and V is TRBV12-3 or TRBV12-4, with a weak D call TRBD1 (5 bases). The CDR3 is 14 amino acids. Trimming stripped 2 bases from V and 7 bases from J, with 12 bases between. The CDR3 coding sequence is TGTGCCAGCAGTTTACCCCAGGGATTGAATGAGCAGTTCTTC. Its translation is CASSLPQGLNEQFF.

This clonotype has at least ten counts. The V call is TRBV27, the J call TRBJ2-7, with 11 positions matching TRBD1. The V segment lost 6 bases and the J segment 3 bases; nucleotides outside the gene matches: 13. The length of the CDR3 is 17 residues. The germline gives CDR1 MNHEY, CDR2 SMNVEV (reference sequence). For the CDR3, the DNA is TGTGCCAGCAGCCTACGACCGGGACAGGGGGTTATCTACGAGCAGTACTTC. Translation: CASSLRPGQGVIYEQYF.